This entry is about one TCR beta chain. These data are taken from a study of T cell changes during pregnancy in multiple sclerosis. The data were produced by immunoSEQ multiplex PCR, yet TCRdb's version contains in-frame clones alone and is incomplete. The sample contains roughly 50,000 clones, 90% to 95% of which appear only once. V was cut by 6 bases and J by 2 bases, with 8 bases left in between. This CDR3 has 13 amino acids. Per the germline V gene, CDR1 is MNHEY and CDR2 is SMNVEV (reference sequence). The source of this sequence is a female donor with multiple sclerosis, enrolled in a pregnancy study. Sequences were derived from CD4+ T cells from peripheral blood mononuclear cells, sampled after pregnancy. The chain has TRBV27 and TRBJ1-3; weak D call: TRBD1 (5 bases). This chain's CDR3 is CASSSGPGNTIYF. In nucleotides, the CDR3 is TGTGCCAGCAGCTCAGGGCCTGGAAACACCATATATTTT.